What follows is one TCR beta chain and its context. What it binds is not known. Investigators isolated RNA and reverse transcribed it into cDNA to act as the sequencing template. Produced via immunoSEQ multiplex PCR; TCRdb's table is partial and in-frame only. The data contain hundreds of thousands of clones, less than 45% of them singletons. This entry comes from a study of CD8+ T cells in alopecia areata. Study-level information: For the treated group, dosing was oral tofacitinib at 5 to 10 mg twice daily. Tofacitinib dosing lasted 6 to 18 months, which was then followed by 6 months off drug. Study-level results: Besides other cells, scalp samples also yield sequences of resident alphabeta T cells from normal skin.

Treatment noted: oral pan-JAK inhibitor, 5-10 mg twice daily. Sorted populations comprised CD4+ and CD8+ T cells obtained from PBMCs. The ends were cut back, 6 bases at V and 4 bases at J, with 15 bases in the middle. Germline loops: CDR1 SGHAT, CDR2 FQNNGV. This CDR3 comprises 15 residues. The sample in question was CD4+ T cells sorted from blood, obtained at approximately week 34, from a patient treated with tofacitinib. This chain uses TRBV11-2 with TRBJ2-2, with D tentatively TRBD1 or TRBD2 (5 bases each). The receptor was isolated from a human donor with alopecia areata. The CDR3 is CASSHIRDPTGELFF. The CDR3 bases are TGTGCCAGCAGTCACATCCGGGACCCCACCGGGGAGCTGTTTTTT.